This T cell receptor beta chain was sequenced for a study of blood T cell repertoires in COVID-19. Study background: The study drew acute and convalescent COVID-19 samples from the United States, Italy and Spain.

V was cut by 3 bases and J by 6 bases, with 14 bases left in between. This CDR3 comprises 14 residues. Germline V gives CDR1 ENHRY, CDR2 SYGVKD. Original handling: It was from reference gene primer amplification that nucleated cell counts were estimated. Using immunoSEQ multiplex PCR, the repertoire was profiled, and TCRdb retains in-frame clones only, with some absent. D and trimming were read from the DNA, whereas the V and J calls and clone size are those reported in that table. Of over 130,000 clones in the sample, about 91% are singletons; the top ten hold 25% to 35%. The clonotype originates from a human donor in a cohort sampled during active COVID-19. Sequenced material: peripheral blood. The chain carries TRBV10-3 and TRBJ1-2; D gene uncertain. The CDR3 nucleotides are TGTGCCATCAGTGAATACGGGGAAGAGGATGGCTACACCTTC. Encoded protein: CAISEYGEEDGYTF.